A selection of T cell receptor beta chains follows, all from one sample in a study of Graves' ophthalmopathy and Graves' hyperthyroidism. TCRdb reanalysed the multiplex PCR reads using MiXCR and keeps one entry per CDR3 protein. This table has 200,000 to 250,000 distinct CDR3 sequences, over 25% appearing once. Sequenced sample: peripheral blood. The receptors derive from a man aged 50 to 59 with Graves' ophthalmopathy. CDR3s include the opening cysteine and the closing phenylalanine or tryptophan. The D gene is left open where the match is weak.

CDR3 | D | length | J | V
CASSEGRTGPNYGYTF | TRBD1 | 16 | TRBJ1-2 | TRBV6-1
CASRHTGTGNEQYF | TRBD1 | 14 | TRBJ2-7 | TRBV28
CAWSVGTGIPYEQYF | - | 15 | TRBJ2-7 | TRBV30
CASSPLFGQTDYRDTEAFF | - | 19 | TRBJ1-1 | TRBV28
CASTTRGGRVSYEQYF | - | 16 | TRBJ2-7 | TRBV28
CASSSANTGELFF | - | 13 | TRBJ2-2 | TRBV12-3/TRBV12-4
CASGKQGGGGDGYTF | - | 15 | TRBJ1-2 | TRBV19
CASSYVGSPEAFF | - | 13 | TRBJ1-1 | TRBV6-5
CASSPQEGLGTEAFF | - | 15 | TRBJ1-1 | TRBV7-2
CASSPRPRGSGANVLTF | - | 17 | TRBJ2-6 | TRBV18
CASSSPAGADTEAFF | - | 15 | TRBJ1-1 | TRBV10-1
CASSLDIEETQYF | - | 13 | TRBJ2-5 | TRBV28
CSARGQGSYGYTF | TRBD1 | 13 | TRBJ1-2 | TRBV20-1
CASSPLAGDGETQYF | TRBD2 | 15 | TRBJ2-5 | TRBV18
CASSLPRTTGGEQYF | TRBD1 | 15 | TRBJ2-7 | TRBV7-2
CATSDYRGETQYF | - | 13 | TRBJ2-5 | TRBV24-1
CASSTPNQPQHF | - | 12 | TRBJ1-5 | TRBV6-1
CASSIALTGELFF | - | 13 | TRBJ2-2 | TRBV19
CASSLGGHRTSGRMYQETQYF | TRBD2 | 21 | TRBJ2-5 | TRBV7-8
CATQDSGNTIYF | - | 12 | TRBJ1-3 | TRBV19
CASSRRAAGSYEQYF | - | 15 | TRBJ2-7 | TRBV7-2
CASSLIGNVAGELFF | - | 15 | TRBJ2-2 | TRBV7-2
CASSKRTGPYEQYF | TRBD1 | 14 | TRBJ2-7 | TRBV6-1
CASSFSSPYEQYF | - | 13 | TRBJ2-7 | TRBV28
CASSFTGDSGELFF | - | 14 | TRBJ2-2 | TRBV27
CASSSTTGDIQYF | TRBD1 | 13 | TRBJ2-4 | TRBV7-2
CASSLDRGGRLTYEQYF | TRBD2 | 17 | TRBJ2-7 | TRBV11-2
CASSLNPGPALYTF | - | 14 | TRBJ1-2 | TRBV12-3/TRBV12-4
CSVVLGVTGELFF | - | 13 | TRBJ2-2 | TRBV20-1
CAWKPGVNDGYTF | - | 13 | TRBJ1-2 | TRBV30
CASSMTGGNTEAFF | TRBD1 | 14 | TRBJ1-1 | TRBV10-1
CASSYSKKTGELFF | - | 14 | TRBJ2-2 | TRBV6-5
CASSAMRQGYEQYF | TRBD1 | 14 | TRBJ2-7 | TRBV6-1
CASTGQGLGYTF | TRBD1 | 12 | TRBJ1-2 | TRBV6-1
CAWTSGLAKNTGELFF | TRBD2 | 16 | TRBJ2-2 | TRBV30
CASSSSTGGAYEQYF | TRBD1 | 15 | TRBJ2-7 | TRBV5-1
CASINRRSSYNSPLHF | - | 16 | TRBJ1-6 | TRBV6-5
CASSLWGGGMWGYTF | - | 15 | TRBJ1-2 | TRBV12-3/TRBV12-4
CASSYSTDEAFF | - | 12 | TRBJ1-1 | TRBV6-2/TRBV6-3
CASRTGQGAHEQYF | TRBD1 | 14 | TRBJ2-7 | TRBV12-3/TRBV12-4
CASSVAGQGHYEQYF | TRBD1 | 15 | TRBJ2-7 | TRBV9
CASSPLGVGTDQPQHF | - | 16 | TRBJ1-5 | TRBV27
CASTRGAYGYTF | - | 12 | TRBJ1-2 | TRBV7-9
CASRTIGTGPGYTF | TRBD1 | 14 | TRBJ1-2 | TRBV6-2/TRBV6-3
CASSAISGGNQPQHF | - | 15 | TRBJ1-5 | TRBV7-8
CASSQDHRGSNQPQHF | TRBD1 | 16 | TRBJ1-5 | TRBV3-1
CASSYSRQGDSPLHF | TRBD1 | 15 | TRBJ1-6 | TRBV6-2/TRBV6-3
CASSTGTGNQPQHF | - | 14 | TRBJ1-5 | TRBV28
CSVATGTGSGTGELFF | TRBD1 | 16 | TRBJ2-2 | TRBV29-1
CASSYPVGNTEAFF | - | 14 | TRBJ1-1 | TRBV6-2/TRBV6-3
CASSQAGTGDSPLHF | TRBD1 | 15 | TRBJ1-6 | TRBV14
CAWSVPAGYTF | - | 11 | TRBJ1-2 | TRBV30
CASSLGNGDGAFF | - | 13 | TRBJ1-1 | TRBV11-2